Each of the 5 T cell receptor beta chains below was sequenced from the same sample in a study of CD8+CD57+ T cells in acquired aplastic anemia (dated by TCRdb to 2016 to 2019). Sequencing was carried out with an Illumina HiSeq 2000. Genomic DNA was used as template for profiling of TCR beta VDJ combinations and CDR3 sequences. The raw public data were reprocessed by TCRdb itself: fastp quality trimming at Q25, MiXCR clonotype calling, in-frame beta chains only. Under each unique CDR3 protein, matching rows form one entry showing the most common genes and DNA. The sample table lists under 200,000 distinct CDR3 sequences, 48% of them with a count of one. Clones ranked in the top ten supply 8% to 10% of the sample. Flow cytometry had shown CD8+CD57+ cell expansion in the patients selected for sequencing. The specimen was sorted CD4+, CD8+, or CD8+CD57+ T cells (not recorded which) from PBMCs. These receptors all stem from a human donor with aplastic anemia.

The chain uses TRBV4-1 and TRBJ1-6, with D hard to call. The CDR3 has 19 amino acids. The germline V and J ends were trimmed by 0 bases and 0 bases, with 15 bases remaining between them. The germline V gene has CDR1 MGHRA and CDR2 YSYEKL. The CDR3 region is CASSQDEGFLISYNSPLHF. CDR3 nucleotides: TGCGCCAGCAGCCAAGATGAAGGCTTTCTGATCTCCTATAATTCACCCCTCCACTTT.

The V call is TRBV19, the J call TRBJ2-7; D tentatively fits TRBD1 or TRBD2 (6 bases each). Trimming stripped 3 bases from V and 2 bases from J, with 17 bases between. CDR1 is LNHDA and CDR2 is SQIVND in the germline V gene (reference sequence). The CDR3 length is 16 residues. The CDR3 DNA reads as TGTGCCAGTAGTATCGGAGGTAGGGGGGCCGCCTACGAGCAGTACTTC. The encoded protein is CASSIGGRGAAYEQYF.

This clonotype was observed a handful of times. The rearrangement uses TRBV2 and TRBJ1-2, with 9 bases matching TRBD1. V was pared by 5 bases and J by 7 bases, with 5 bases of the junction left unmatched. CDR1 and CDR2 (germline): SNHLY, FYNNEI. The CDR3 has 13 residues. The DNA of the CDR3 is TGTGCCAGCAGTTTACAGGGGGCACGTGGCTACACCTTC. Residues: CASSLQGARGYTF. Full variable domain (remainder filled in from reference TRBV2 and TRBJ1-2): EPEVTQTPSHQVTQMGQEVILRCVPISNHLYFYWYRQILGQKVEFLVSFYNNEISEKSEIFDDQFSVERPDGSNFTLKIRSTKLEDSAMYFCASSLQGARGYTFGSGTRLTVV.

This chain connects TRBV20-1 to TRBJ1-5; the match to TRBD1 covers 10 bases. Trimming cost V 5 bases and J 4 bases; bases outside gene matches: 11. The CDR3 has 16 amino acids. Germline V gene lookup returns CDR1 DFQATT and CDR2 SNEGSKA (reference sequence). The CDR3 sequence is CSASTGGSFRNQPQHF. CDR3 DNA: TGCAGTGCTTCGACAGGGGGCTCCTTTCGGAATCAGCCCCAGCATTTT.

The CDR3 region has the DNA TGTGCCAGCAGCTTAGTCGGGGAGCCCCAGCATTTT. Translation: CASSLVGEPQHF. The chain has TRBV7-6 and TRBJ1-5; D gene uncertain. The germline V gene has CDR1 SGHVS and CDR2 FNYEAQ. The length of the CDR3 is 12 residues. Trimming shortened V by 1 base and J by 8 bases, and 6 bases separated the two germline ends.